This is a list of T cell receptor beta chains from one sample in a study of blood T cell repertoires in COVID-19. Only in-frame clones appear in the TCRdb table, and some are missing; sequencing was by immunoSEQ multiplex PCR. The sample contains tens of thousands of clones, approximately 86% of which appear only once. Sample: peripheral blood. Every receptor here comes from a woman older than 75 with acute or convalescent COVID-19. CDR3s include the opening cysteine and the closing phenylalanine or tryptophan. A D gene is named only where the DNA matches it firmly. A clone size is listed for some rows: how often the clone was seen (once, few, many), or a class if it is expanded.

J gene | V gene | D gene | clone size | CDR3 DNA | CDR3 protein
TRBJ1-5 | TRBV24-1 | TRBD1 | . | TGTGCCACCAGTCCGACAGGGGGAGGTCAGCCCCAGCATTTT | CATSPTGGGQPQHF
TRBJ2-3 | TRBV19 | TRBD2 | . | TGTGCCAGTAGTATTTGGGCTAGCGGGAGGAGCACAGATACGCAGTATTTT | CASSIWASGRSTDTQYF
TRBJ2-5 | TRBV5-1 | TRBD2 | . | TGCGCCAGCAGCCCATCAGCGGGAGGAGGAGAGACCCAGTACTTC | CASSPSAGGGETQYF
TRBJ2-7 | TRBV12-3/TRBV12-4 | TRBD2 | . | TGTGCCAGCAGCCCACTAGCGGGATCCGAGCAGTACTTC | CASSPLAGSEQYF
TRBJ2-2 | TRBV7-8 | TRBD2 | . | TGTGCCAGCAGCCTTTCCACGGGGGTGGGACTAGCGGGAGACACCGGGGAGCTGTTTTTT | CASSLSTGVGLAGDTGELFF
TRBJ1-2 | TRBV7-2 | . | . | TGTGCCAGCAGCCTCAATGAACGGGGCTATGGCTACACCTTC | CASSLNERGYGYTF
TRBJ2-3 | TRBV10-3 | TRBD2 | . | TGTGCCATCAGCCTAGCGGGAGGTGAGGCAGATACGCAGTATTTT | CAISLAGGEADTQYF
TRBJ2-5 | TRBV7-2 | TRBD1 | . | TGTGCCAGCAGCTCAAACAGGGGGGAGGCAGAGACCCAGTACTTC | CASSSNRGEAETQYF
TRBJ2-7 | TRBV7-2 | . | . | TGTGCCAGCAGCGGAAGGGCGTGGGGCTCCGAGCAGTACTTC | CASSGRAWGSEQYF
TRBJ2-7 | TRBV7-2 | TRBD2 | . | TGTGCCAGCAGCCTGCAGAGCGGGAGGGCCCTCTACGAGCAGTACTTC | CASSLQSGRALYEQYF
TRBJ1-1 | TRBV2 | . | . | TGTGCCGGGTCGACAGGGAACACTGAAGCTTTCTTT | CAGSTGNTEAFF
TRBJ2-3 | TRBV27 | . | few | TGTGCCAGCAGTTTCTTGGGCCCTAGCACAGATACGCAGTATTTT | CASSFLGPSTDTQYF
TRBJ2-5 | TRBV4-2 | . | . | TGTGCCAGCAGCCCCAAGGGGGGGGAAGAGACCCAGTACTTC | CASSPKGGEETQYF
TRBJ2-3 | TRBV4-1 | . | . | TGCGCCAGCAGCCAAGGATGGACAGCTAGCACAGATACGCAGTATTTT | CASSQGWTASTDTQYF
TRBJ1-2 | TRBV3-1/TRBV3-2 | . | . | TGTGCCAGCAGCCGCAGGGGCAGCGGCTACACCTTC | CASSRRGSGYTF
TRBJ2-3 | TRBV5-1 | TRBD2 | once | TGCGCCAGCAGGGGACCGGGACTGCTAGCGGTGGGTACGCAGTATTTT | CASRGPGLLAVGTQYF
TRBJ2-3 | TRBV9 | TRBD2 | . | TGTGCCAGCAGCGTAGCTAGCGGGGAGAGCACAGATACGCAGTATTTT | CASSVASGESTDTQYF
TRBJ1-2 | TRBV5-4 | TRBD1 | once | TGTGCCAGCAGAGGACAGGGGGAACGTGGCTACACCTTC | CASRGQGERGYTF
TRBJ2-3 | TRBV5-6 | TRBD1 | . | TGTGCCAGCAGCAACCTGGGCTTGACAGGGGGCAGTGGTACGCAGTATTTT | CASSNLGLTGGSGTQYF
TRBJ1-5 | TRBV4-1 | . | few | TGCGCCAGCAGCCACCCGGGACAAAATCAGCCCCAGCATTTT | CASSHPGQNQPQHF
TRBJ2-1 | TRBV4-1 | TRBD2 | . | TGCGCCAGCAGCCAAGGCTCCAACAGCGGGAGGGGATACAATGAGCAGTTCTTC | CASSQGSNSGRGYNEQFF
TRBJ1-2 | TRBV18 | TRBD1 | . | TGTGCCAGCTCACCCCGGGACAGGGGGGGATTATATGGCTACACCTTC | CASSPRDRGGLYGYTF
TRBJ2-7 | TRBV10-3 | . | . | TGTGCCATCAGTGAAGGCCAGGCCTACGAGCAGTACTTC | CAISEGQAYEQYF
TRBJ2-2 | TRBV29-1 | TRBD1 | . | TGCAGCGCTGAAGAGCACAGGGGCACCGGGGAGCTGTTTTTT | CSAEEHRGTGELFF
TRBJ1-2 | TRBV18 | . | . | TGTGCCAGCTCCCTTGACTATGGCTACACCTTC | CASSLDYGYTF
TRBJ1-5 | TRBV6-4 | . | . | TGTGCCAGCAGTGACTACGGGATAGGATTTCAGCCCCAGCATTTT | CASSDYGIGFQPQHF
TRBJ2-5 | TRBV7-7 | TRBD1 | . | TGTGCTAGCAGCCAGGACAGGGAAGAGACCCAGTACTTC | CASSQDREETQYF
TRBJ2-5 | TRBV11-3 | TRBD2 | . | TGTGCCAGCAGCTTAGAGGGGGGCGGGGGGGGCGGGAGAAGGAGAGAGACCCAGTACTTC | CASSLEGGGGGGRRRETQYF
TRBJ2-5 | TRBV6-2/TRBV6-3 | TRBD1 | . | TGTGCCAGCAGTTCAAGACAGGGGTCGGGGGAGACCCAGTACTTC | CASSSRQGSGETQYF
TRBJ2-5 | TRBV28 | . | . | TGTGCCAGCAGTCCCCTCCAAGAGACCCAGTACTTC | CASSPLQETQYF
TRBJ2-2 | TRBV7-8 | TRBD2 | . | TGTGCCAGCAGCCCCAGAGGGTCGCGACTAGCTGCGAACACCGGGGAGCTGTTTTTT | CASSPRGSRLAANTGELFF
TRBJ2-2 | TRBV7-6 | TRBD2 | . | TGTGCCAGCAGCTCCGGGACTAGCGAGGCCGGGGAGCTGTTTTTT | CASSSGTSEAGELFF